The present TCR beta chain was sequenced within a study of blood T cell repertoires in COVID-19 (dated by TCRdb to about 2020). For the wider study: Samples from collaborators originated in the United States, Italy and Spain and spanned both the acute and convalescent phases of COVID-19. The material from the prospective study consisted of cDNA or gDNA derived from T cells, B-cell-depleted T cells, or PBMCs. Deeply sampled blood TCRbeta repertoires from subjects exposed to, actively infected with, or recovered from COVID-19 were included in the dataset. The repertoires were released in a freely available public database meant as a resource for research on the immune response to SARS-CoV-2. Samples came from the ongoing ImmuneRACE study (first 160 participants) plus 1,254 subjects from 6 global collaborators. The sample metadata nearly always contained a de-identified subject ID, COVID-19 status, age in years and sex. Where available, HLA class I and class II types were taken from metadata supplied by the sample provider and were not determined by assay-based typing.

Of note for this clone: Its antigen is currently not known. No qualities accompany the bases; no much larger clone lies one base away.

The immunoSEQ Assay, a bias-controlled multiplex PCR, was used to amplify TCRbeta CDR3 regions from genomic DNA. The published analysis was carried out like this. Within the assay, amplification of reference gene primers was used to estimate how many nucleated cells each sample contained. Sequence reads were collapsed and filtered to measure the absolute abundance of every unique TCRbeta CDR3 rearrangement. For each sample, productive Simpson clonality was calculated as the square root of Simpson's diversity index over productive rearrangements. TCRdb mirrors the immuneACCESS table, restricted to in-frame sequences. Some clones are absent from its copies; in checked studies, under half trace to an unresolved V gene, and the reason for the others is unknown. D and trimming come from the DNA, and the V and J calls and clone size come from that table. Within this sample are more than 150,000 clones, with about nine tenths of them counted one time only. 3% to 4% of the sample belongs to the ten largest clones.

The collaborating institutions used their own protocols to collect whole blood in K2EDTA tubes. Collaborator samples were shipped for TCRbeta analysis as frozen whole blood, isolated PBMCs, or DNA extracted from either sample type. The full study reports these points: The quantity of clinical and demographic metadata differed by source and by participant and was supplied without curation.

This TCR was recovered from a woman in her 70s with acute or convalescent COVID-19. The sequenced sample was peripheral blood.

The base sequence is TGTGCCAGCAGCCCAATTACTAGCGGGAGAGCCGAGCAGTACTTC. This is translated as CASSPITSGRAEQYF. This chain joins TRBV6-5 to TRBJ2-7; 11 central bases correspond to TRBD2. V trim: 6 bases; J trim: 6 bases; unmatched bases: 10. The CDR3 sequence holds 15 residues, the cysteine and phenylalanine included. The sequence is cut down to CDR3 DNA, 45 bases in frame from base 1. CDR1 MNHEY and CDR2 SVGAGI are derived from the germline V gene.